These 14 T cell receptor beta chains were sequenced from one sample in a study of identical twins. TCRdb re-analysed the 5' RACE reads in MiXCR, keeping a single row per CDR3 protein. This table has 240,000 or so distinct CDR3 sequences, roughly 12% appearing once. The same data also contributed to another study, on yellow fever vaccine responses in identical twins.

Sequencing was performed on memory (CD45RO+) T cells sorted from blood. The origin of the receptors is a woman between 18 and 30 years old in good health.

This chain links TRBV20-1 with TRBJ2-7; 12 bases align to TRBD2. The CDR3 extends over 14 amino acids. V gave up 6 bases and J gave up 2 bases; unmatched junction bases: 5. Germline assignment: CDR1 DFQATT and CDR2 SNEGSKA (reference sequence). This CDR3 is CSAETSGGTYEQYF. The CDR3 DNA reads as TGCAGTGCCGAAACTAGCGGGGGGACCTACGAGCAGTACTTC.

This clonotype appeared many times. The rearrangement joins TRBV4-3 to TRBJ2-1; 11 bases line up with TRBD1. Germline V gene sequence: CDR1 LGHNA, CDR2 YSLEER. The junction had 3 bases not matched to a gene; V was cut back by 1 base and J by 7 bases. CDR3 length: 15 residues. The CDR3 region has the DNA TGCGCCAGCAGCCAAGCCGGGACAGGGGGGAATGAGCAGTTCTTC. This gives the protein CASSQAGTGGNEQFF.

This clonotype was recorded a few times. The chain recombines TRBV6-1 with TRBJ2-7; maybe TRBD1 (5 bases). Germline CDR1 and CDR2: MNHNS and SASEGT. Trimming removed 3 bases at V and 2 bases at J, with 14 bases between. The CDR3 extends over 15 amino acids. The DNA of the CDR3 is TGTGCCAGCAGTGACCCTAGAGGACATCCCTACGAGCAGTACTTC. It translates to CASSDPRGHPYEQYF.

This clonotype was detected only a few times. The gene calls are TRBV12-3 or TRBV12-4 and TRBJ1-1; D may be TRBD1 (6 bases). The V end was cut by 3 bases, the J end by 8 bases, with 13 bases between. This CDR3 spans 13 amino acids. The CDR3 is CASSLKGGAEAFF. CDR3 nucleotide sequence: TGTGCCAGCAGTTTGAAGGGGGGAGCGGAAGCTTTCTTT.

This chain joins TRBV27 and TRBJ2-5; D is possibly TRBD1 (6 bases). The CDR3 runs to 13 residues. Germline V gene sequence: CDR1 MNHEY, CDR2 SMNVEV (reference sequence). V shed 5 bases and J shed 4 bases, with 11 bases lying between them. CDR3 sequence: CASSTNRAETQYF. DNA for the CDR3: TGTGCCAGCAGTACCAACAGGGCAGAGACCCAGTACTTC.

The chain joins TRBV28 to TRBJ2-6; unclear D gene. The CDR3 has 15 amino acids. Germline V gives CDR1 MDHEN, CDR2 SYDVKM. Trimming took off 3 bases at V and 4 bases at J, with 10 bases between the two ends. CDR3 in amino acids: CASSLTLSGANVLTF. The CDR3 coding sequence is TGTGCCAGCAGTTTGACACTCTCGGGGGCCAACGTCCTGACTTTC.

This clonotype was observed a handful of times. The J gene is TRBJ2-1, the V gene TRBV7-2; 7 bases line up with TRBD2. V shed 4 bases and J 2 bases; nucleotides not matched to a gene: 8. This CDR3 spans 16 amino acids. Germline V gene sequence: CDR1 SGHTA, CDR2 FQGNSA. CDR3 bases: TGTGCCAGCAGCTATACGGGCGGGAGCCCCTACAATGAGCAGTTCTTC. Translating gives CASSYTGGSPYNEQFF.

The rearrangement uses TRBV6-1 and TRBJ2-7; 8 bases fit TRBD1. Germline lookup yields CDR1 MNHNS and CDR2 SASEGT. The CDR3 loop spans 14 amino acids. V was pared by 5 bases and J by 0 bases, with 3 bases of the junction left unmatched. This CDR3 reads CASSRTGSSYEQYF. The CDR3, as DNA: TGTGCCAGCAGTCGGACAGGGAGCTCCTACGAGCAGTACTTC.

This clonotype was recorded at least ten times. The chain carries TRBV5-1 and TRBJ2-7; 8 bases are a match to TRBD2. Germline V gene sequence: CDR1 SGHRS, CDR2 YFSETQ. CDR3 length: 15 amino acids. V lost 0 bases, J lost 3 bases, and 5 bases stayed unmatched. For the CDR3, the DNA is TGCGCCAGCAGCTTGGGAGGACTAGCCCACTACGAGCAGTACTTC. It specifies CASSLGGLAHYEQYF.

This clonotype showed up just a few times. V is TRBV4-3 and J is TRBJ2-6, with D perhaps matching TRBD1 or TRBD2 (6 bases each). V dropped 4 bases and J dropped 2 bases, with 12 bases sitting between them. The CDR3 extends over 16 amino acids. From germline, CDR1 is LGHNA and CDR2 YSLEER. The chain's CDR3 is CASSRGADTGANVLTF. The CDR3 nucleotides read TGCGCCAGCAGCCGGGGGGCTGACACTGGGGCCAACGTCCTGACTTTC.

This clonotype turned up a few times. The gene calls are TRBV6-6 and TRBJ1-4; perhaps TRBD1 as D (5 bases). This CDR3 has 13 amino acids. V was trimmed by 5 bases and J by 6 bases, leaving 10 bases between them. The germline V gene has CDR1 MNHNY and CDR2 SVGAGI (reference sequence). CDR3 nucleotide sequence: TGTGCCAGCAGTCGCAGGGAGGATGAAAAACTGTTTTTT. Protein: CASSRREDEKLFF.

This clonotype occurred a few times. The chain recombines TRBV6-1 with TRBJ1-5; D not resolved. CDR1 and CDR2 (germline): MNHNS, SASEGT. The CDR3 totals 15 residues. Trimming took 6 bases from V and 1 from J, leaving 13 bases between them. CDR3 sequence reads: CASSPSGLSNQPQHF. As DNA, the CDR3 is TGTGCCAGCAGCCCCTCAGGTCTAAGCAATCAGCCCCAGCATTTT.

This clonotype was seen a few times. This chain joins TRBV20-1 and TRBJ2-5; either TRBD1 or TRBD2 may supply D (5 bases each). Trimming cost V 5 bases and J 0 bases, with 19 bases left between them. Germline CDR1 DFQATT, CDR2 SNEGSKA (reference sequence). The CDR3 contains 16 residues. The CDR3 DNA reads TGCAGTGCTCCACTAGGGCCGGGGCGTAACCAAGAGACCCAGTACTTC. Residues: CSAPLGPGRNQETQYF.

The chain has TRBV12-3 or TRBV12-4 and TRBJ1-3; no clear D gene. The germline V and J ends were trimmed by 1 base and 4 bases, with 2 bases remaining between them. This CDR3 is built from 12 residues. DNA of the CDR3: TGTGCCAGCAGTTTAGTAGGAAACACCATATATTTT. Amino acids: CASSLVGNTIYF.